This paragraph reports one T cell receptor beta chain. A few counts support this clonotype. Its specific antigen is unknown. No much larger clonotype is one base removed from it; base qualities were not supplied. The data were obtained in a study of T cells after yellow fever vaccination (dated by TCRdb to between 2019 and 2020). At the level of the whole study: Libraries from fractions with low cell numbers were prepared with the SMART-Seq v4 Ultra Low Input RNA kit. Bulk TCR alpha and beta repertoires were sequenced longitudinally to track T-cell clones before and after primary and booster YFV17D yellow fever vaccination. Two healthy male donors, one aged 18 to 29 and one aged 30 to 40 years, were included in the cohort. Bulk PBMC replicates and cell subsets were isolated from blood drawn at multiple timepoints before and after both primary and secondary immunization.

The sample's treatment or condition label, decoded: live attenuated yellow fever vaccine strain. Two biological replicates of bulk PBMCs were collected at each blood-draw timepoint. A standard Ficoll-Paque protocol was used to isolate PBMCs from peripheral blood. TriZol was used to extract RNA from bulk PBMCs, from CD4 and CD8 fractions, and from dextramer-positive and dextramer-negative fractions. TCR cDNA was made using 5'RACE template switching, a step that added a universal primer site and unique molecular identifiers. Priming for cDNA synthesis came from both the TCR alpha and TCR beta constant segments. Library amplification involved two PCR steps, and the second step added sample barcodes and sequencing adapters. Sequencing of the libraries was done on either Illumina HiSeq 2500 (2x100 bp) or NovaSeq (2x150 bp). Per the source publication's procedure: MIGEC handled demultiplexing of reads and collapsing into UMI consensus sequences, while MiXCR performed V(D)J alignment. Clonotypes responding to the vaccine were identified with edgeR on replicate PBMC samples, with the criteria of FDR below 0.01 and a log2 fold change above 5 up to day 15. Bulk clonotypes were assigned CD4 or CD8 identity according to which sequenced CD4 or CD8 repertoire held them at higher abundance. Through fastp at Q25 and MiXCR, TCRdb rebuilt clones from the public reads, retaining in-frame beta chains. Identical CDR3 protein sequences are pooled into one entry, listed with their most common genes and DNA. The V and J calls come from TCRdb's annotation, not from the publication. This sample has fewer than 450,000 distinct CDR3 sequences in its table, and about 7.8% of those were observed once. The ten largest clones capture roughly 18% of the sample.

Broader findings and caveats from the paper: The secondary T-cell response was weaker than the primary response but faster, peaking on day 5 instead of day 15. Computational filtering was needed because FACS-sorted repertoires could contain abundant contaminating clonotypes from the bulk population. Because the study included only a couple of donors, the extent to which the findings can be generalized is limited. A small share of clonotypes occurred in both CD4 and CD8 compartments, likely arising from convergent recombination. After the booster, most clones that had expanded after primary vaccination were detected again (approximately 95% of CD4 and more than 85% of CD8), suggesting broad maintenance of memory.

V gives up 2 bases and J gives up 8 bases, and the segment between their germline ends measures 10 bases. Including the terminal cysteine and phenylalanine, the CDR3 comprises 13 residues. Only CDR3 DNA is held: 39 bases, read in frame from base 1. In the germline V gene, CDR1 corresponds to MNHEY and CDR2 to SVGEGT. The receptor chain draws on TRBV6-2 or TRBV6-3 and TRBJ2-1, with the D gene too uncertain to name. The origin of this receptor is a man in his late teens or twenties who received the YFV17D yellow fever vaccine. Source: PBMCs, taken roughly 45 days after the first yellow fever vaccination. This receptor carries the CDR3 CASSYLVRYEQFF. In nucleotide form, the sequence is TGTGCCAGCAGTTACCTAGTCCGCTATGAGCAGTTCTTC.